The rows below give T cell receptor beta chains drawn from one sample of a study of human T cells and chemical hapten exposure. TCRdb fed the RACE reads into MiXCR, producing one record per CDR3 protein. The sample lists 85,000 to 95,000 distinct CDR3 sequences, 11% occurring once. Material: whole blood, obtained in connection with sensitization to the hapten diphenylcyclopropenone (DPC). These receptor sequences come from a man between 40 and 49 years old with alopecia areata. Some clones in this sample may be carry-over from other donors' samples. CDR3s include the opening cysteine and the closing phenylalanine or tryptophan. A D gene is named only where the DNA matches it firmly. A clone size is listed for some rows: how often the clone was seen (once, few, many), or a class if it is expanded.

V	D	J	size	DNA	CDR3
TRBV7-9	NA	TRBJ2-1	NA	TGTGCCAGCAGCTCTAGGAGCGGATACAATGAGCAGTTCTTC	CASSSRSGYNEQFF
TRBV24-1	NA	TRBJ2-5	few	TGTGCCACCAGTGTCAGGGAGGACCAAGAGACCCAGTACTTC	CATSVREDQETQYF
TRBV12-3/TRBV12-4	TRBD2	TRBJ2-3	few	TGTGCCAGCAGTTTAGTGGGGGGACTACGAGTCTCGGATACGCAGTATTTT	CASSLVGGLRVSDTQYF
TRBV28	TRBD1	TRBJ2-6	NA	TGTGCCAGCAGTCCCCCGATTCCAGGGGGCTATAGAGGTGGGGCCAACGTCCTGACTTTC	CASSPPIPGGYRGGANVLTF
TRBV6-5	NA	TRBJ1-1	few	TGTGCCAGCAGGGGCACCTACGATGGATCGTCTGAAGCTTTCTTT	CASRGTYDGSSEAFF
TRBV27	TRBD1	TRBJ2-1	few	TGTGCCAGCAGCCCAAGGGGGCGCGGTGAGCAGTTCTTC	CASSPRGRGEQFF
TRBV28	NA	TRBJ2-7	NA	TGTGCCAGCAGTTTTTTGGGGGGGCTTCAATACGAGCAGTACTTC	CASSFLGGLQYEQYF
TRBV11-3	NA	TRBJ2-2	few	TGTGCCAGCAGCTTAGAATGGGTGGACACCGGGGAGCTGTTTTTT	CASSLEWVDTGELFF
TRBV10-2	TRBD1	TRBJ2-7	NA	TGCGCCAGCAGTCCGGGACAGAGCTCCTACGAGCAGTACTTC	CASSPGQSSYEQYF
TRBV3-1	NA	TRBJ2-3	many	TGTGCCAGCAGCCAAGTCGATACGCAGTATTTT	CASSQVDTQYF
TRBV4-1	NA	TRBJ2-2	NA	TGCGCCAGCAGCCAAGTTCCTTCGGACACCGGGGAGCTGTTTTTT	CASSQVPSDTGELFF
TRBV10-3	TRBD1	TRBJ1-6	many	TGTGCCATCACCAACAGGGGTGATAATTCACCCCTCCACTTT	CAITNRGDNSPLHF
TRBV12-3/TRBV12-4	TRBD1	TRBJ1-3	NA	TGTGCCAGCAGCCCACAGACAGGGGTCATCTCTGGAAACACCATATATTTT	CASSPQTGVISGNTIYF
TRBV20-1	NA	TRBJ1-2	few	TGCAGTGCTAGAACGTCGGGGGGGGGAGGTTGGTATGGCTACACCTTC	CSARTSGGGGWYGYTF
TRBV15	TRBD2	TRBJ2-3	NA	TGTGCCACCAGCAGAGGGTCAAGCGGGAGAGGCACAGATACGCAGTATTTT	CATSRGSSGRGTDTQYF
TRBV29-1	TRBD1	TRBJ2-5	few	TGCAGCGTTGAACGGACAGGAGTAGAGACCCAGTACTTC	CSVERTGVETQYF
TRBV19	TRBD1	TRBJ2-2	NA	TGTGCCAGTAGTACTACAGGGGCCGGGGAGCTGTTTTTT	CASSTTGAGELFF
TRBV10-3	NA	TRBJ2-2	NA	TGTGCCATCAAAGGGACCGGGGAGCTGTTTTTT	CAIKGTGELFF
TRBV7-6	NA	TRBJ2-1	NA	TGTGCCAGCAGCCCGACCCAAGTTGGGGATGAGCAGTTCTTC	CASSPTQVGDEQFF
TRBV5-4	TRBD1	TRBJ1-2	few	TGTGCCAGCATCAGACAGGGCACCTATGGCTACACCTTC	CASIRQGTYGYTF
TRBV7-2	NA	TRBJ2-6	few	TGTGCCAGCAGCTTAGTAACGTCGACTGGGGCCAACGTCCTGACTTTC	CASSLVTSTGANVLTF
TRBV19	TRBD1	TRBJ1-1	few	TGTGCCAGTAGTAGACAGGGGGCCTTCGGTGAAGCTTTCTTT	CASSRQGAFGEAFF
TRBV4-1	NA	TRBJ1-2	few	TGCGCCAGCAGCCAAGGCGGGTCTACTAACTATGGCTACACCTTC	CASSQGGSTNYGYTF
TRBV11-3	NA	TRBJ2-4	medium-sized	TGTGCCAGCAGCTACAGGGTTGCCAAAAACATTCAGTACTTC	CASSYRVAKNIQYF